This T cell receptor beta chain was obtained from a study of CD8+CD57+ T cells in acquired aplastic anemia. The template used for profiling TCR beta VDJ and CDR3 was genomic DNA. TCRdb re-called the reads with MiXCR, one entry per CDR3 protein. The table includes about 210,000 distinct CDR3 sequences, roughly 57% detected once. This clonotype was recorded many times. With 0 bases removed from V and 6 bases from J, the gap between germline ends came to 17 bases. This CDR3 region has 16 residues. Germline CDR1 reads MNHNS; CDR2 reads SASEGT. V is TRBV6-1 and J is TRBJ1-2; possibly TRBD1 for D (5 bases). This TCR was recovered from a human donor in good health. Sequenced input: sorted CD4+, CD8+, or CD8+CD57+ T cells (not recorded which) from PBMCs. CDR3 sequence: CASSEAQEGPGDGYTF. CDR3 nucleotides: TGTGCCAGCAGTGAAGCGCAAGAGGGACCGGGAGATGGCTACACCTTC.